This TCR beta chain emerged from a study of T cell repertoires in cytomegalovirus infection. The wider study: The authors relied on CMV epitopes, both recently identified HLA-C-restricted and well-studied HLA-B-restricted.

TCRdb redid the calling of the reads with MiXCR, one entry per CDR3 protein. The data show a few hundred thousand distinct CDR3 sequences, just under 30% seen once. The CDR3 runs to 12 residues. Germline values: CDR1 LGHDT, CDR2 YNNKEL (reference sequence). Trimming cost V 1 base and J 5 bases, with 6 bases left between them. Comments on this clonotype: The antigen remains undetermined.

General study points: HLA-C-restricted TCR beta clonotypes specific for CMV led the ex vivo response. Carriers of CMV and the relevant HLA type were discriminated by public TCR beta frequency.

This sample comprised cultured PBMCs, obtained from culture after CMV antigen stimulation. The chain uses TRBV3-1 and TRBJ2-7, with no clear D. The sequence was collected from a human donor in good health (CMV status not recorded). Some clones in this sample may be carry-over from other donors' samples. Here the CDR3 DNA reads TGTGCCAGCAGCCAAGTTCGGCACGAGCAGTACTTC. Translating it yields CASSQVRHEQYF.